This T cell receptor beta chain originates from a study of blood T cell repertoires in COVID-19. Everyone who took part was 18 to 89 years old, and they came from 24 US areas. The study assigned cohorts using participant-reported clinical history. Recovery meant two consecutive negative NP/OP PCR tests, professional clearance, or resolved symptoms. Original analysis: Nucleated cell counts were estimated from reference gene primer amplification. Sequencing used immunoSEQ multiplex PCR; TCRdb keeps in-frame clones, though not all of them. The V and J calls and the clone size are those of that table, but D and trimming were determined from the DNA. The data contain approximately 300,000 clones, 85% to 90% of them singletons. Sequencing was carried out using PBMCs or T cells enriched from blood (not recorded which). The TCR originated in a young woman who had recovered from COVID-19.

CDR3 protein: CASSLASGRAGANVLTF. In nucleotides, the CDR3 is TGCGCCAGCAGCTTGGCCTCGGGCAGGGCCGGGGCCAACGTCCTGACTTTC. The rearrangement joins TRBV5-1 to TRBJ2-6; a weak D match, TRBD1 (5 bases). V shed 0 bases and J shed 4 bases, with 14 bases lying between them. The CDR3 is made up of 17 amino acids. CDR1 SGHRS and CDR2 YFSETQ come from the germline V gene. Using reference TRBV5-1 and TRBJ2-6 for the parts outside the CDR3, the full variable domain is KAGVTQTPRYLIKTRGQQVTLSCSPISGHRSVSWYQQTPGQGLQFLFEYFSETQRNKGNFPGRFSGRQFSNSRSEMNVSTLELGDSALYLCASSLASGRAGANVLTFGAGSRLTVL.